A single sample gave rise to the 10 T cell receptor beta chains below, sequenced in a study of T cells in Graves' hyperthyroidism and ophthalmopathy. RNA transcripts served as the template for amplifying TCR beta CDR3 regions. The HTBI set primed first-round TCR CDR3 RT-PCR. One entry per CDR3 protein results from TCRdb running MiXCR on the multiplex PCR reads. The sample consists of under 350,000 distinct CDR3 sequences, around a sixth of them appearing once. What was sequenced was blood. The origin of the receptors is a woman aged 50 to 60 with Graves' hyperthyroidism.

This clonotype has only a few counts. The rearrangement joins TRBV13 to TRBJ1-4; 9 nucleotides agree with TRBD1. The CDR3 is made up of 15 amino acids. With V trimmed by 5 bases and J by 8 bases, 9 bases remained unmatched. Germline V gives CDR1 PRHDT, CDR2 FYEKMQ (reference sequence). The CDR3 spells CASSGRTGDYEKLFF. In DNA form, the CDR3 reads TGTGCCAGCAGCGGACGGACAGGGGATTACGAAAAACTGTTTTTT.

This clonotype was seen only a few times. The rearrangement links TRBV27 to TRBJ2-7, with D tentatively TRBD1 (7 bases). V was pared by 2 bases and J by 4 bases, with 15 bases between. The CDR3 runs 15 residues. CDR1 MNHEY and CDR2 SMNVEV come from the germline V gene (reference sequence). The CDR3 region is CASSLTGVGGYEQYF. The CDR3 region has the DNA TGTGCCAGCAGTTTAACAGGGGTGGGGGGTTACGAGCAGTACTTC.

This clonotype was counted at least ten times. The chain's CDR3 is CASSTIGRLYGYTF. The CDR3 DNA reads TGTGCCAGCAGTACGATAGGACGGCTCTATGGCTACACCTTC. This chain links TRBV6-2 or TRBV6-3 with TRBJ1-2; no reliable D call. CDR3 length: 14 residues. The germline CDR1 and CDR2 sequences are MNHEY and SVGEGT. The V gene lost 5 bases and the J gene lost 4 bases, with 14 bases spanning the gap.

The chain combines TRBV12-3 or TRBV12-4 with TRBJ1-2; TRBD1 aligns across 8 bases. The J segment lost 7 bases and the V segment lost 7 bases, leaving 8 bases of the junction unmatched. The CDR3 runs to 13 residues. The chain's CDR3 is CASNLGQGAGYTF. The CDR3 DNA reads as TGTGCCAGCAATCTAGGACAGGGAGCTGGCTACACCTTC.

This clonotype was counted between two and nine times. The chain carries TRBV7-9 and TRBJ2-7; weak D call: TRBD1 (6 bases). Trimming cost V 4 bases and J 3 bases, with 13 bases left between them. The CDR3 contains 14 residues. The germline V gene has CDR1 SEHNR and CDR2 FQNEAQ (reference sequence). Written as DNA, the CDR3 is TGTGCCAGCAGCTCCCCGTTAGGGGGCTACGAGCAGTACTTC. This codes for CASSSPLGGYEQYF.

The chain couples TRBV4-1 to TRBJ1-2, with D possibly being TRBD1 (5 bases). V lost 0 bases and J lost 7, with 12 bases in between. The CDR3 is made up of 14 amino acids. Germline lookup yields CDR1 MGHRA and CDR2 YSYEKL. CDR3 residues: CASSQDPRVGGYTF. The CDR3, as DNA: TGCGCCAGCAGCCAAGATCCCAGGGTTGGTGGCTACACCTTC.

This clonotype was recorded at least ten times. CDR3 residues: CASSFEGELTEAFF. CDR3 DNA sequence: TGCGCCAGCAGCTTTGAGGGGGAATTAACTGAAGCTTTCTTT. The chain carries TRBV5-1 and TRBJ1-1; a possible D gene is TRBD1 (6 bases). CDR3 length: 14 amino acids. V shed 2 bases and J shed 5 bases, with 13 bases lying between them. The germline gives CDR1 SGHRS, CDR2 YFSETQ.

The rearrangement uses TRBV9 and TRBJ2-2; 8 nucleotides match TRBD1. The CDR3 contains 17 residues. Germline CDR1 SGDLS, CDR2 YYNGEE. Trimming took 0 bases from V and 2 from J; bases not matched to a gene: 6. The CDR3 bases are TGTGCCAGCAGCGTAGGGGAGACAGGGGACAACACCGGGGAGCTGTTTTTT. This codes for CASSVGETGDNTGELFF. Looking up the rest from reference TRBV9 and TRBJ2-2 gives the full variable domain: DSGVTQTPKHLITATGQRVTLRCSPRSGDLSVYWYQQSLDQGLQFLIQYYNGEERAKGNILERFSAQQFPDLHSELNLSSLELGDSALYFCASSVGETGDNTGELFFGEGSRLTVL.

This clonotype occurred many times. The chain uses TRBV20-1 and TRBJ2-3, with 9 positions matching TRBD2. The V gene's germline CDR1 is DFQATT and CDR2 SNEGSKA (reference sequence). V gave up 3 bases and J gave up 5 bases; unmatched junction bases: 9. The CDR3 covers 15 residues. The CDR3 reads CSASAGGQSVDTQYF. CDR3 nucleotides: TGCAGTGCTAGCGCGGGGGGGCAATCTGTAGATACGCAGTATTTT.

This clonotype was found a few times. The rearrangement joins TRBV27 to TRBJ2-3; weak D call: TRBD2 (7 bases). The length of the CDR3 is 16 residues. Trimming pared 6 bases from V and 2 bases from J, leaving 18 bases between. Germline V gene sequence: CDR1 MNHEY, CDR2 SMNVEV (reference sequence). The CDR3: CASSWSGGGFTDTQYF. DNA for the CDR3: TGTGCCAGCAGCTGGAGTGGCGGGGGCTTCACAGATACGCAGTATTTT.